These T cell receptor beta chains were read from a single sample in a study of identical twins' blood T cells. TCRdb re-derived calls from the 5' RACE reads in MiXCR, one entry per CDR3 protein. The data contain 350,000 to 400,000 distinct CDR3 sequences, about 28% of them singletons. Sequencing was done on a sample of PBMCs. The receptors derive from a woman aged 18 to 55 in good health. The CDR3 runs from the conserved cysteine through the conserved F or W. The order of the fields is D gene, clone size, V gene, J gene, CDR3 protein, CDR3 DNA. D genes are given only for firm matches. Clone size is not always given. Where it is, it says once, few, many or a class for expanded clones.

D gene: -
clone size: few
V gene: TRBV4-3
J gene: TRBJ2-3
CDR3 protein: CASSQDTGDTQYF
CDR3 DNA: TGCGCCAGCAGCCAAGACACAGGGGATACGCAGTATTTT

D gene: -
clone size: many
V gene: TRBV20-1
J gene: TRBJ2-7
CDR3 protein: CSAGRAYEQYF
CDR3 DNA: TGCAGTGCTGGCCGAGCCTACGAGCAGTACTTC

D gene: -
clone size: few
V gene: TRBV18
J gene: TRBJ2-1
CDR3 protein: CASSLAAVDNEQFF
CDR3 DNA: TGTGCCAGCTCACTTGCCGCGGTTGATAATGAGCAGTTCTTC

D gene: TRBD2
clone size: few
V gene: TRBV6-5
J gene: TRBJ2-3
CDR3 protein: CASSPRYSGERRSTDTQYF
CDR3 DNA: TGTGCCAGCAGTCCGAGGTACAGCGGGGAACGTCGTAGCACAGATACGCAGTATTTT

D gene: -
clone size: few
V gene: TRBV19
J gene: TRBJ2-2
CDR3 protein: CASSPTTGGTGELFF
CDR3 DNA: TGTGCCAGTAGTCCCACGACAGGCGGCACCGGGGAGCTGTTTTTT

D gene: -
clone size: -
V gene: TRBV3-1
J gene: TRBJ2-3
CDR3 protein: CASSQSFIGADTQYF
CDR3 DNA: TGTGCCAGCAGCCAAAGTTTCATCGGGGCAGATACGCAGTATTTT

D gene: -
clone size: -
V gene: TRBV29-1
J gene: TRBJ2-3
CDR3 protein: CSAVEIGTDTQYF
CDR3 DNA: TGCAGCGCCGTTGAGATAGGCACAGATACGCAGTATTTT

D gene: -
clone size: few
V gene: TRBV5-1
J gene: TRBJ2-1
CDR3 protein: CASSLIGAEQFF
CDR3 DNA: TGCGCCAGCAGCTTGATAGGGGCTGAGCAGTTCTTC

D gene: -
clone size: many
V gene: TRBV5-1
J gene: TRBJ1-5
CDR3 protein: CASSLFLNQPQHF
CDR3 DNA: TGCGCCAGCAGCTTGTTCCTCAATCAGCCCCAGCATTTT

D gene: -
clone size: -
V gene: TRBV6-6
J gene: TRBJ1-5
CDR3 protein: CASRRRDAGSNQPQHF
CDR3 DNA: TGTGCCAGCAGACGTCGGGACGCCGGGAGCAATCAGCCCCAGCATTTT

D gene: -
clone size: many
V gene: TRBV7-8
J gene: TRBJ2-7
CDR3 protein: CASSLGGQIYWNEQYF
CDR3 DNA: TGTGCCAGCAGCTTAGGAGGACAGATTTATTGGAACGAGCAGTACTTC

D gene: -
clone size: -
V gene: TRBV20-1
J gene: TRBJ1-1
CDR3 protein: CSASRAPNTEAFF
CDR3 DNA: TGCAGTGCTAGCAGGGCGCCGAACACTGAAGCTTTCTTT

D gene: TRBD1
clone size: few
V gene: TRBV10-3
J gene: TRBJ1-1
CDR3 protein: CAISPGGQYTEAFF
CDR3 DNA: TGTGCCATCAGTCCCGGGGGACAGTACACTGAAGCTTTCTTT

D gene: -
clone size: -
V gene: TRBV6-5
J gene: TRBJ1-1
CDR3 protein: CASSYRGTRSAEAFF
CDR3 DNA: TGTGCCAGCAGTTACAGGGGGACCCGCTCCGCTGAAGCTTTCTTT

D gene: -
clone size: -
V gene: TRBV29-1
J gene: TRBJ2-7
CDR3 protein: CSVEDHESYEQYF
CDR3 DNA: TGCAGCGTTGAAGACCACGAATCCTACGAGCAGTACTTC

D gene: TRBD2
clone size: -
V gene: TRBV6-5
J gene: TRBJ2-1
CDR3 protein: CASSRPGTSGKQFF
CDR3 DNA: TGTGCCAGCAGTCGTCCCGGGACTAGCGGGAAGCAGTTCTTC

D gene: -
clone size: -
V gene: TRBV27
J gene: TRBJ2-3
CDR3 protein: CANSFGGGAYADTQYF
CDR3 DNA: TGTGCCAACAGTTTTGGGGGGGGGGCATACGCAGATACGCAGTATTTT

D gene: -
clone size: -
V gene: TRBV6-2/TRBV6-3
J gene: TRBJ1-1
CDR3 protein: CANSELNTEAFF
CDR3 DNA: TGTGCCAACAGTGAGTTGAACACTGAAGCTTTCTTT

D gene: -
clone size: -
V gene: TRBV29-1
J gene: TRBJ2-1
CDR3 protein: CSVVGHQWISYNEQFF
CDR3 DNA: TGCAGCGTTGTAGGGCATCAGTGGATCTCCTACAATGAGCAGTTCTTC

D gene: TRBD1
clone size: few
V gene: TRBV7-9
J gene: TRBJ1-1
CDR3 protein: CASSLIKTGGLYTEAFF
CDR3 DNA: TGTGCCAGCAGCTTAATTAAGACAGGGGGCTTGTACACTGAAGCTTTCTTT

D gene: TRBD2
clone size: -
V gene: TRBV11-2
J gene: TRBJ2-1
CDR3 protein: CASSLRTSGQNEQFF
CDR3 DNA: TGTGCCAGCAGCTTAAGGACTAGCGGACAAAATGAGCAGTTCTTC

D gene: TRBD2
clone size: many
V gene: TRBV7-7
J gene: TRBJ2-3
CDR3 protein: CASSRPGTSVDTQYF
CDR3 DNA: TGTGCTAGCAGCCGTCCCGGGACTAGCGTAGATACGCAGTATTTT

D gene: -
clone size: -
V gene: TRBV7-8
J gene: TRBJ2-7
CDR3 protein: CASILHLERAYEQYF
CDR3 DNA: TGTGCCAGCATCCTCCACTTGGAAAGGGCCTACGAGCAGTACTTC

D gene: -
clone size: few
V gene: TRBV28
J gene: TRBJ2-5
CDR3 protein: CASSPDHQETQYF
CDR3 DNA: TGTGCCAGCAGTCCGGACCACCAAGAGACCCAGTACTTC

D gene: -
clone size: few
V gene: TRBV6-5
J gene: TRBJ2-7
CDR3 protein: CASIGASVYEQYF
CDR3 DNA: TGTGCCAGCATAGGTGCCTCGGTATACGAGCAGTACTTC

D gene: TRBD1
clone size: many
V gene: TRBV20-1
J gene: TRBJ1-1
CDR3 protein: CSAYLPGQGELEAFF
CDR3 DNA: TGCAGTGCCTATCTCCCCGGACAGGGGGAATTAGAAGCTTTCTTT

D gene: -
clone size: -
V gene: TRBV6-6
J gene: TRBJ1-1
CDR3 protein: CASSSSQGKLGAFF
CDR3 DNA: TGTGCCAGCAGTTCCAGCCAGGGTAAACTAGGAGCTTTCTTT

D gene: TRBD1
clone size: -
V gene: TRBV6-5
J gene: TRBJ1-2
CDR3 protein: CASSKIRTGTSKANYGYTF
CDR3 DNA: TGTGCCAGCAGCAAGATTCGGACAGGTACCTCGAAAGCTAACTATGGCTACACCTTC

D gene: -
clone size: -
V gene: TRBV20-1
J gene: TRBJ2-3
CDR3 protein: CSARDQFWGGTDTQYF
CDR3 DNA: TGCAGTGCTAGAGATCAATTTTGGGGGGGCACAGATACGCAGTATTTT

D gene: -
clone size: few
V gene: TRBV9
J gene: TRBJ1-1
CDR3 protein: CASSVGAGGRNTEAFF
CDR3 DNA: TGTGCCAGCAGCGTAGGCGCGGGAGGTAGGAACACTGAAGCTTTCTTT

D gene: -
clone size: few
V gene: TRBV5-1
J gene: TRBJ2-7
CDR3 protein: CASSFDGQSSYEQYF
CDR3 DNA: TGCGCCAGCAGCTTCGACGGACAGAGCTCCTACGAGCAGTACTTC